This is a list of T cell receptor beta chains from one sample in a study of PD-L1 blockade in urothelial cancer. The data were produced by immunoSEQ multiplex PCR, yet TCRdb's version contains in-frame clones alone and is incomplete. This repertoire shows approximately 50,000 clones, around 84% found once; its top ten account for about 20%. The source material was PBMCs, sampled around atezolizumab (anti-PD-L1) treatment. All receptors derive from a man aged 60 to 69 with urothelial cancer. Each CDR3 is given with its conserved first and last residue. D genes are given only for firm matches. Not every row has a clone size; where given, it reads once, few, many or a size class.

NA	TRBV5-1	NA	13	TRBJ1-4	TGCGCCAGCACTCAGGGAACAGGAGAAAAACTGTTTTTT	CASTQGTGEKLFF
TRBD1	TRBV5-1	NA	13	TRBJ1-2	TGCGCCAGCAGCTCGACAGGGGGGCATGGCTACACCTTC	CASSSTGGHGYTF
NA	TRBV9	once	14	TRBJ2-3	TGTGCCAGCAGCGTACCTACCTACCCAGATACGCAGTATTTT	CASSVPTYPDTQYF
TRBD1	TRBV7-2	NA	14	TRBJ1-2	TGTGCCAGCAGCCCAGGGGGGACAGCCTATGGCTACACCTTC	CASSPGGTAYGYTF
NA	TRBV19	few	14	TRBJ2-2	TGTGCCAGTAGTAGGGACACCCTCACCGGGGAGCTGTTTTTT	CASSRDTLTGELFF
NA	TRBV5-6	NA	16	TRBJ2-5	TGTGCCAGCAGCTTGGGGGCGACTCAAACAGGGGAGACCCAGTACTTC	CASSLGATQTGETQYF
NA	TRBV18	NA	13	TRBJ1-2	TGTGCCAGCTCACCACATCGGGACAAGGATACTGCCTTC	CASSPHRDKDTAF
TRBD2	TRBV5-1	NA	14	TRBJ2-1	TGCGCCAGCAGCGGGACTAGCGGAAGCAATGAGCAGTTCTTC	CASSGTSGSNEQFF
TRBD1	TRBV7-9	NA	16	TRBJ2-5	TGTGCCAGCAGCTTATGGCAGGGGGCGCGGGGAGAGACCCAGTACTTC	CASSLWQGARGETQYF
NA	TRBV9	NA	15	TRBJ1-6	TGTGCCAGCAGCGGCGCCCCAGGGGCAAATTCACCCCTCCACTTT	CASSGAPGANSPLHF
NA	TRBV30	NA	14	TRBJ1-2	TGTGCCTGGAGGGAAGGGGGTTACGACGGGGGCTACACCTTC	CAWREGGYDGGYTF
NA	TRBV6-1	NA	14	TRBJ1-5	TGTGCCAGTTGGGGACTTTATAGCAATCAGCCCCAGCATTTT	CASWGLYSNQPQHF
TRBD1	TRBV19	NA	15	TRBJ2-1	TGTGCCAGTAGTGCGGGCGGGACAGGTTACAATGAGCAGTTCTTC	CASSAGGTGYNEQFF
NA	TRBV2	NA	11	TRBJ1-2	TGTGCCAGTGTCGAGAACTATGGCTACACCTTC	CASVENYGYTF
TRBD2	TRBV7-9	NA	19	TRBJ2-6	TGTGCCAGCAGCGATCCCGGGACTAGCGGGGTTTCTGGGGCCAACGTCCTGACTTTC	CASSDPGTSGVSGANVLTF
TRBD1	TRBV19	NA	15	TRBJ2-3	TGTGCCAGTAGTACCAGGGACAGTACAACAGATACGCAGTATTTT	CASSTRDSTTDTQYF
NA	TRBV5-8	NA	13	TRBJ1-1	TGTGCCAGCAGCTTGTTCGGGGGGGCTGAAGCTTTCTTT	CASSLFGGAEAFF
TRBD1	TRBV29-1	once	13	TRBJ1-1	TGCAGCGTTGAAAAGGGGGCGAACACTGAAGCTTTCTTT	CSVEKGANTEAFF
TRBD1	TRBV10-3	NA	13	TRBJ1-1	TGTGCCATCAATAGGGGGCTAGGCACTGAAGCTTTCTTT	CAINRGLGTEAFF
TRBD2	TRBV7-6	NA	16	TRBJ2-7	TGTGCCAGCAGCTTAGCTCCTAGCGGGGTCCGCTACGAGCAGTACTTC	CASSLAPSGVRYEQYF
NA	TRBV21-1	NA	15	TRBJ1-5	TGTGCCAGCAGCAAAGGGACGGGGAGGGATCAGCCCCAGCATTTT	CASSKGTGRDQPQHF
NA	TRBV5-4	NA	15	TRBJ2-6	TGTGCCAGCAGCACGGGGGATACTGGGGCCAACGTCCTGACTTTC	CASSTGDTGANVLTF
NA	TRBV5-1	once	14	TRBJ2-3	TGCGCCAGCAGCGCGAGGGTCCACACAGATACGCAGTATTTT	CASSARVHTDTQYF
TRBD1	TRBV5-1	NA	11	TRBJ1-1	TGCGCCAGCAGCTGGGACAGGGACGTATTCTTT	CASSWDRDVFF
NA	TRBV6-5	NA	15	TRBJ2-5	TGTGCCAGCAGTCCCTCGGGGGGCGCTTTGGAGACCCAGTACTTC	CASSPSGGALETQYF
NA	TRBV10-3	NA	12	TRBJ1-1	TGTGCCATCAGTGGGCCTAACACTGAAGCTTTCTTT	CAISGPNTEAFF
TRBD1	TRBV10-3	NA	20	TRBJ1-4	TGTGCCATCAGTGAGACAAAACCCGGGACAGGGGTGGATCGGGATGAAAAACTGTTTTTT	CAISETKPGTGVDRDEKLFF
TRBD1	TRBV5-1	NA	15	TRBJ1-4	TGCGCCAGCAGCTTCAGGGGGGCCCGGGATGAAAAACTGTTTTTT	CASSFRGARDEKLFF
NA	TRBV7-9	NA	13	TRBJ1-2	TGTGCCAGCACCAGGACAGAGTATGATGGCTACACCTTC	CASTRTEYDGYTF
TRBD1	TRBV29-1	NA	18	TRBJ2-6	TGCAGCGTTGAAGGTCCGGGACAGGGCCTTTCTGGGGCCAACGTCCTGACTTTC	CSVEGPGQGLSGANVLTF
TRBD2	TRBV4-2	few	16	TRBJ2-3	TGTGCCAGCAGCCAAGGAGGGACTAGCGGAACAGATACGCAGTATTTT	CASSQGGTSGTDTQYF
NA	TRBV4-1	once	16	TRBJ2-7	TGCGCCAGCAGCCAAGCGTCCGGACTTTCTTCCTACGAGCAGTACTTC	CASSQASGLSSYEQYF
TRBD1	TRBV5-1	NA	15	TRBJ1-2	TGCGCCAGCGCCCCCGGGGACAGGGCTCACTATGGCTACACCTTC	CASAPGDRAHYGYTF
NA	TRBV19	NA	15	TRBJ2-7	TGTGCCAGTAGTATATTAGGGGCCGGGCCGGAGGAGCAGTACTTC	CASSILGAGPEEQYF
TRBD2	TRBV5-1	NA	17	TRBJ2-5	TGCGCCAGCAGCGCAAGACTAGCGGGGGGTGGAACGGAGACCCAGTACTTC	CASSARLAGGGTETQYF
TRBD2	TRBV6-5	NA	14	TRBJ2-2	TGTGCCAGCCAGCGGGACCCGAACACCGGGGAGCTGTTTTTT	CASQRDPNTGELFF
NA	TRBV6-5	NA	12	TRBJ1-2	TGTGCCAGCATGGCGGGGAATTATGGCTACACCTTC	CASMAGNYGYTF
NA	TRBV6-6	NA	13	TRBJ1-5	TGTGCCAGCAACCCACAGGGAGATCAGCCCCAGCATTTT	CASNPQGDQPQHF
TRBD1	TRBV15	NA	17	TRBJ2-6	TGTGCCACCAGCTCCCCCGGACAGGGGACTGGGGCCAACGTCCTGACTTTC	CATSSPGQGTGANVLTF
TRBD1	TRBV10-3	few	14	TRBJ1-1	TGTGCCATCACCAAAGACAGGGATAACACTGAAGCTTTCTTT	CAITKDRDNTEAFF
NA	TRBV5-1	NA	13	TRBJ2-7	TGCGCCAGCAGCTCAGCGAACTCCTACGAGCAGTACTTC	CASSSANSYEQYF
NA	TRBV5-6	NA	15	TRBJ1-1	TGTGCCAGCAGCTTGTGGGCGGGTAGGAACACTGAAGCTTTCTTT	CASSLWAGRNTEAFF
NA	TRBV7-2	NA	16	TRBJ2-5	TGTGCCAGCAGCCCGGACCTTGCTAGCATGGTGGAGACCCAGTACTTC	CASSPDLASMVETQYF
NA	TRBV7-6	NA	14	TRBJ2-7	TGTGCCAGCAGCTTAAGGGAGAGCTCCTACGAGCAGTACTTC	CASSLRESSYEQYF
NA	TRBV19	NA	17	TRBJ2-7	TGTGCCAGTAGTATACACGGAACAGGCCCCCCCTACTACGAGCAGTACTTC	CASSIHGTGPPYYEQYF
TRBD2	TRBV2	NA	17	TRBJ2-7	TGTGCCAGCAGTCCTGGATCGGGACGGGAGGGTTCCTACGAGCAGTACTTC	CASSPGSGREGSYEQYF
NA	TRBV19	once	15	TRBJ1-6	TGTGCCACCTCAGCTAGGAGCTCCTATAATTCACCCCTCCACTTT	CATSARSSYNSPLHF
NA	TRBV18	NA	15	TRBJ1-5	TGTGCCAGCTCATCCAAAGCCGGGGAGAATCAGCCCCAGCATTTT	CASSSKAGENQPQHF
TRBD2	TRBV5-4	NA	16	TRBJ2-7	TGTGCCAGCAGCACCCGGGAGACTAGCGGATCCTACGAGCAGTACTTC	CASSTRETSGSYEQYF
NA	TRBV6-1	NA	14	TRBJ2-3	TGTGCCAGCACCGTTGCGGTGGAGGCGGATACGCAGTATTTT	CASTVAVEADTQYF
TRBD1	TRBV5-5	NA	16	TRBJ2-7	TGTGCCAGCAGCTTGCGGGCCGGACAGGGGGCGGTTGAGCAGTACTTC	CASSLRAGQGAVEQYF
NA	TRBV5-5	NA	14	TRBJ1-2	TGTGCCAGCAGCTTGAATGACAGCCCCTATGGCTACACCTTC	CASSLNDSPYGYTF
TRBD1	TRBV9	NA	14	TRBJ1-2	TGTGCCAGCAGCGTAGACGCAGGGGGCTATGGCTACACCTTC	CASSVDAGGYGYTF
NA	TRBV5-1	NA	14	TRBJ1-1	TGCGCCAGCAGTCCCCAGCGAGCGAACACTGAAGCTTTCTTT	CASSPQRANTEAFF